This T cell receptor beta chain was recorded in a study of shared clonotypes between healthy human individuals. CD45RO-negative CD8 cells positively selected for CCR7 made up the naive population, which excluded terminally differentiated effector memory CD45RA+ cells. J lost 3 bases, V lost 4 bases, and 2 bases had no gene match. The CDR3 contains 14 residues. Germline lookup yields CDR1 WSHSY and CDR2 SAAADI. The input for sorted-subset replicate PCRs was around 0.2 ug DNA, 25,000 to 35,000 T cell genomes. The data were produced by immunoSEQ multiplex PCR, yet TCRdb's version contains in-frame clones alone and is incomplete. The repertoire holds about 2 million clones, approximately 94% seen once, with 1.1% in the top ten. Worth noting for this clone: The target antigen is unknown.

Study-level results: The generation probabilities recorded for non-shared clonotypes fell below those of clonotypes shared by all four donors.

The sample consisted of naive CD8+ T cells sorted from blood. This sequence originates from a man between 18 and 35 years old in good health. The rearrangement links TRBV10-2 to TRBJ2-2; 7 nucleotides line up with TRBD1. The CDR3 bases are TGCGCCAGCAGTGGGGGACAGTACACCGGGGAGCTGTTTTTT. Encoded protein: CASSGGQYTGELFF.